This TCR beta chain was sequenced for a study of early T cells in non-severe SARS-CoV-2 infection. The CDR3 contains 15 residues. V lost 7 bases, J lost 7 bases, and 10 bases stayed unmatched. This clonotype appeared many times. Each CDR3 protein is one row after TCRdb ran MiXCR on the 5' RACE reads. The table has more than 20,000 distinct CDR3 sequences, about 3.8% seen once. The rearrangement uses TRBV12-3 or TRBV12-4 and TRBJ2-1, with 10 bases that match TRBD2. The specimen was whole blood. This clonotype was sampled from an adult who was a healthcare worker with PCR-confirmed SARS-CoV-2 infection or an uninfected control (not recorded which). The CDR3 DNA is TGTGCCAGCAACCTCGGGACTAGCGTAGGTAATGAGCAGTTCTTC. Translation gives CASNLGTSVGNEQFF.